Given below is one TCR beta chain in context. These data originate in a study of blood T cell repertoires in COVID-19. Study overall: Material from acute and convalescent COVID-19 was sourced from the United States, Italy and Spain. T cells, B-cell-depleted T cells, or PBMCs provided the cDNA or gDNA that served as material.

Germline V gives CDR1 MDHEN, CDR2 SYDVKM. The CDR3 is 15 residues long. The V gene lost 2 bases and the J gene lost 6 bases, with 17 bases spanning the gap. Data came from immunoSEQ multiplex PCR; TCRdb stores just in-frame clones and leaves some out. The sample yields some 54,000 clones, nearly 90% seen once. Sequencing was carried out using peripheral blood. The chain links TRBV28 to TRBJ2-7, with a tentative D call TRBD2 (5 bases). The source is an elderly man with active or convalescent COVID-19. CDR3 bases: TGTGCCAGCAGTTTAAACCCCAGCTCGAGCGGCGAGCAGTACTTC. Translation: CASSLNPSSSGEQYF.